The TCR beta chain under discussion was sequenced for a study of cytomegalovirus exposure and HLA in healthy donors. Study overall: Unique TCRs numbering some 80 million, obtained from HLA-typed donors, made up an early data release.

The study ran its PCR with 60 Vbeta and 13 Jbeta primers. Authors' data handling: A follow-up analysis tallied 70 million to 80 million unique TCR beta chains, roughly 9.9 million shared. Here immunoSEQ multiplex PCR was the method, and the copy in TCRdb shows in-frame clones only, minus some. The V and J calls and clone size are taken from that table; D and trimming were inferred from the DNA. The top ten clones hold 2.5% to 3% of a sample with 55,000 to 80,000 clones, roughly 80% of them seen once. Study-level results: Association with HLA alleles at 0.05 false discovery rate was found for around 17,000 TCR beta sequences in a later analysis. Later analysis identified a missense DCLRE1C variant that was linked to TCR beta V- and J-gene trimming.

After removal of 1 base from V and 2 bases from J, the junction contained 9 bases not matched to a gene. This CDR3 comprises 17 residues. CDR1 is WNHNN, CDR2 SYGVQD, per germline (reference sequence). As to this clone: Antigen unknown.

The chain links TRBV10-1 to TRBJ2-3; 7 bases fit TRBD2. Material for sequencing was PBMCs. This receptor was identified in a woman aged 25 to 39 in good health and CMV-seronegative. The CDR3 loop reads CASSEFSAGTTTDTQYF. The DNA of the CDR3 is TGCGCCAGCAGTGAGTTCTCGGCGGGGACTACCACAGATACGCAGTATTTT.